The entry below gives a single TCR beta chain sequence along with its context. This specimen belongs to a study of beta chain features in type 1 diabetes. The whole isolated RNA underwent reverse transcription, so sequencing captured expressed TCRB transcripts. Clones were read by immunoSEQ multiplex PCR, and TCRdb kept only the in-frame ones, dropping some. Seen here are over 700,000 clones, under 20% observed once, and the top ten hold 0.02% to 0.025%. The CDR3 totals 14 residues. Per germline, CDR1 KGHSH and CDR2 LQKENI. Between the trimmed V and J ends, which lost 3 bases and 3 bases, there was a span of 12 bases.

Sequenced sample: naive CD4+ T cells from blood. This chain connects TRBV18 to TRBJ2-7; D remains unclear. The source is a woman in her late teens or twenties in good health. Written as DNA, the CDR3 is TGTGCCAGCTCACCCGGACGTATCCGCTACGAGCAGTACTTC. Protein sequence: CASSPGRIRYEQYF.